This entry lists 29 T cell receptor beta chains sequenced from one sample in a study of blood T cell repertoires in COVID-19. The table came from immunoSEQ multiplex PCR; TCRdb's copy has only in-frame clones and leaves some out. The sample consists of about 48,000 clones, 82% of them appearing once. Sequencing was carried out using peripheral blood. The receptor source for this set is a man in his forties with acute or convalescent COVID-19.

This clone appeared a few times. The chain couples TRBV10-1 to TRBJ1-4, with 7 positions matching TRBD1. Germline-derived CDR1 and CDR2 are WNHNN and SYGVQD (reference sequence). Trimming at V came to 2 bases and at J to 6 bases, leaving 0 bases not matched to a gene. The CDR3 contains 13 residues. CDR3 DNA sequence: TGCGCCAGCAGTGAGACAGGGGATGAAAAACTGTTTTTT. As protein: CASSETGDEKLFF.

The rearrangement links TRBV6-5 to TRBJ2-6, with D maybe TRBD1 (5 bases). Germline values: CDR1 MNHEY, CDR2 SVGAGI. The CDR3 consists of 14 residues. The ends were cut back, 7 bases at V and 4 bases at J, with 11 bases in the middle. CDR3 sequence: CASIRDAGANVLTF. For the CDR3, the DNA is TGTGCCAGCATCAGGGATGCGGGGGCCAACGTCCTGACTTTC.

This chain links TRBV10-3 with TRBJ2-7, with 7 bases matching TRBD1. CDR3 length: 14 residues. CDR1 and CDR2 from the germline V gene are ENHRY and SYGVKD. With V trimmed by 6 bases and J by 4 bases, 9 bases remained unmatched. The CDR3 sequence is CAISGTRGQYEQYF. DNA for the CDR3: TGTGCCATCAGCGGAACCCGGGGACAGTACGAGCAGTACTTC.

V usage is TRBV6-5 and J usage is TRBJ1-2, with 9 bases lining up with TRBD1. CDR3 size: 12 residues. Germline V gene lookup returns CDR1 MNHEY and CDR2 SVGAGI. Trimming removed 10 bases from V and 7 bases from J; junction bases left unmatched: 7. As DNA, the CDR3 is TGTGCCAACCTACAGGGGGCGTTTGGCTACACCTTC. Amino acids: CANLQGAFGYTF.

This rearrangement joins TRBV12-5 to TRBJ1-5, with D maybe TRBD1 (5 bases). V lost 5 bases and J lost 7, with 18 bases in between. The germline V gene encodes CDR1 LGHNT and CDR2 FRNRAP. This CDR3 has 15 residues. The CDR3 DNA sequence: TGTGCTAGTGGTCTCGGGGGACTCATGAGCCAGCCCCAGCATTTT. Residues: CASGLGGLMSQPQHF. Using reference TRBV12-5 and TRBJ1-5 for the parts outside the CDR3, the full variable domain is DARVTQTPRHKVTEMGQEVTMRCQPILGHNTVFWYRQTMMQGLELLAYFRNRAPLDDSGMPKDRFSAEMPDATLATLKIQPSEPRDSAVYFCASGLGGLMSQPQHFGDGTRLSIL.

The chain recombines TRBV12-3 or TRBV12-4 with TRBJ2-5; no firm D call. V lost 6 bases to trimming and J lost 8 bases, with 10 bases between them. This CDR3 comprises 11 residues. The CDR3 loop reads CASSLTRTQYF. As DNA, the CDR3 is TGTGCCAGCAGCCTCACACGCACCCAGTACTTC.

This clone appeared a single time. The chain uses TRBV27 and TRBJ2-4, with 8 bases lining up with TRBD1. Trimming removed 2 bases from V and 11 bases from J; junction bases left unmatched: 8. Germline lookup yields CDR1 MNHEY and CDR2 SMNVEV (reference sequence). This CDR3 is 14 amino acids long. CDR3 region: CASSLGQGALVQYF. CDR3 in DNA: TGTGCCAGCAGTTTAGGTCAGGGGGCTCTGGTTCAGTACTTC.

The sample holds one count of this clone. The CDR3: CASSVVRESGELFF. In nucleotides, the CDR3 is TGTGCCAGCAGCGTAGTACGGGAAAGCGGGGAGCTGTTTTTT. The V gene is TRBV9, the J gene TRBJ2-2, with D possibly TRBD2 on 5 matching bases. The CDR3 has 14 amino acids. V lost 0 bases and J 7 bases, leaving 10 bases between the germline ends. CDR1 SGDLS and CDR2 YYNGEE come from the germline V gene.

This chain joins TRBV6-1 and TRBJ2-1; the match to TRBD1 covers 7 bases. Per the germline V gene, CDR1 is MNHNS and CDR2 is SASEGT. Germline trimming cut 7 bases from V and 5 bases from J; bases unmatched to any gene: 8. This CDR3 has 14 residues. The CDR3 sequence: CASTDRTGNNEQFF. The CDR3 nucleotides are TGTGCCAGCACCGATAGGACAGGCAACAATGAGCAGTTCTTC.

This clone was counted a single time. The chain uses TRBV9 and TRBJ2-7, with 9 bases lining up with TRBD1. This CDR3 comprises 18 residues. The trim removed 3 bases at V and 1 base at J, leaving 14 bases unmatched. CDR1 and CDR2 from the germline V gene are SGDLS and YYNGEE. DNA of the CDR3: TGTGCCAGCAGCGACAGGGACAGGGCGAAGGTTGGGTCCTACGAGCAGTACTTC. It translates to CASSDRDRAKVGSYEQYF.

The count of this clone is one. The chain employs TRBV9 and TRBJ2-6; possible D gene TRBD1, 6 bases. Germline V gene data show CDR1 as SGDLS and CDR2 as YYNGEE. The CDR3 has 15 amino acids. V was shortened by 0 bases and J by 2 bases, with 6 bases between the two germline ends. The CDR3 loop reads CASSVAGAGANVLTF. The CDR3 DNA is TGTGCCAGCAGCGTAGCAGGGGCTGGGGCCAACGTCCTGACTTTC.

The genes are TRBV5-1 and TRBJ1-3, with a possible D match to TRBD1 (5 bases). The V end lost 4 bases, the J end lost 3 bases, and 11 bases lay between the germline ends. The CDR3 sequence is 14 residues long. In germline, CDR1 is SGHRS, CDR2 YFSETQ. The CDR3 coding sequence is TGCGCCAGCAGCCCGGCCGGGGGTGGAAACACCATATATTTT. Its protein is CASSPAGGGNTIYF.

V usage is TRBV28 and J usage is TRBJ2-1; 9 nucleotides line up with TRBD2. J was trimmed by 4 bases and V by 2 bases; bases with no gene match: 6. The germline V gene encodes CDR1 MDHEN and CDR2 SYDVKM. CDR3 length equals 16 residues. The CDR3 DNA reads TGTGCCAGCAGTTTAGGCGGGGGGGGACTATACAATGAGCAGTTCTTC. Its translation: CASSLGGGGLYNEQFF.

This clone showed up just a few times. CDR3 sequence: CASIGTTGNTIYF. The CDR3 DNA reads TGTGCCAGCATTGGCACAACTGGAAACACCATATATTTT. The chain recombines TRBV6-5 with TRBJ1-3; unclear D gene. The CDR3 has 13 residues. Trimming shortened V by 7 bases and J by 2 bases, and 9 bases separated the two germline ends. Germline V gene data show CDR1 as MNHEY and CDR2 as SVGAGI.

This clone was seen just once. The chain recombines TRBV19 with TRBJ1-2; the D gene is possibly TRBD1 (5 bases). The CDR3 is 16 residues long. The V end was cut by 5 bases, the J end by 8 bases, with 24 bases between. Looked up from germline, CDR1 is LNHDA and CDR2 is SQIVND (reference sequence). CDR3 protein: CASSPFSALGGEGYTF. CDR3 DNA sequence: TGTGCCAGTAGTCCCTTCTCGGCCCTAGGAGGGGAAGGCTACACCTTC. The whole variable domain, remainder taken from reference TRBV19 and TRBJ1-2, is DGGITQSPKYLFRKEGQNVTLSCEQNLNHDAMYWYRQDPGQGLRLIYYSQIVNDFQKGDIAEGYSVSREKKESFPLTVTSAQKNPTAFYLCASSPFSALGGEGYTFGSGTRLTVV.

The J gene is TRBJ1-3, the V gene TRBV19, with D perhaps matching TRBD1 (5 bases). The V and J ends lost 0 bases and 4 bases respectively, with 10 bases between them. CDR1 and CDR2 (germline): LNHDA, SQIVND (reference sequence). The CDR3 loop spans 15 amino acids. CDR3 bases: TGTGCCAGTAGTATAGAAGGGACTGGGGGAAACACCATATATTTT. It is translated as CASSIEGTGGNTIYF.

The V call is TRBV9, the J call TRBJ1-3; TRBD1 might be the D (5 bases). V was cut by 0 bases and J by 9 bases, with 16 bases left in between. In germline, CDR1 is SGDLS, CDR2 YYNGEE. The length of the CDR3 is 15 residues. The CDR3: CASSVEPGPEGTIYF. The DNA of the CDR3 is TGTGCCAGCAGCGTAGAACCAGGGCCCGAAGGCACCATATATTTT.

J is TRBJ1-2 and V is TRBV7-9, with 8 bases lining up with TRBD1. The V segment lost 1 base and the J segment 4 bases; nucleotides outside the gene matches: 5. CDR3 length: 15 amino acids. Germline V CDR1 and CDR2: SEHNR, FQNEAQ (reference sequence). DNA of the CDR3: TGTGCCAGCAGCTTAGGTCCGGGACAGGTCTATGGCTACACCTTC. Encoded protein: CASSLGPGQVYGYTF.

V usage is TRBV19 and J usage is TRBJ2-3; possibly TRBD2 for D (6 bases). Germline values: CDR1 LNHDA, CDR2 SQIVND (reference sequence). V lost 5 bases and J 4 bases, leaving 16 bases between the germline ends. This CDR3 is 15 amino acids long. The CDR3 region is CASSPGLLGPDTQYF. The CDR3 DNA reads as TGTGCCAGTAGTCCTGGACTATTAGGACCAGATACGCAGTATTTT.

This clone was seen just once. The J gene is TRBJ1-1, the V gene TRBV19; 7 bases are a match to TRBD1. V was pared by 1 base and J by 0 bases, with 5 bases of the junction left unmatched. Germline V lookup: CDR1 LNHDA, CDR2 SQIVND (reference sequence). This CDR3 contains 16 residues. The CDR3 region is CASSIARTGMNTEAFF. For the CDR3, the DNA is TGTGCCAGTAGTATAGCAAGGACAGGCATGAACACTGAAGCTTTCTTT.

This rearrangement joins TRBV6-5 to TRBJ2-7; 8 bases match TRBD1. The CDR3 sequence is 14 residues long. Germline CDR1 reads MNHEY; CDR2 reads SVGAGI. J gave up 3 bases and V 10 bases, and 11 bases lay outside the gene matches. CDR3 amino acids: CATRWGQVNYEQYF. The CDR3 nucleotides read TGTGCCACGCGTTGGGGACAGGTGAACTACGAGCAGTACTTC.

This clone appeared a single time. In DNA form, the CDR3 reads TGTGCCAGCTCACCAAGAGCTTCGCAGCGCCTCAACAATGAGCAGTTCTTC. It is translated as CASSPRASQRLNNEQFF. V and J are TRBV18 and TRBJ2-1; D uncertain. The germline CDR1 and CDR2 sequences are KGHSH and LQKENI. The V end lost 2 bases, the J end lost 5 bases, and 19 bases lay between the germline ends. The CDR3 contains 17 residues.

The rearrangement uses TRBV18 and TRBJ1-2, with 9 nucleotides matching TRBD1. CDR1 and CDR2 from the germline V gene are KGHSH and LQKENI. This CDR3 region has 15 residues. J was trimmed by 4 bases and V by 6 bases; bases with no gene match: 9. CDR3: CASSPTGGASYGYTF. The CDR3 nucleotides read TGTGCCAGCTCCCCAACAGGGGGCGCAAGCTATGGCTACACCTTC.

The gene calls are TRBV5-1 and TRBJ2-2; a weak D match, TRBD1 (6 bases). Germline values: CDR1 SGHRS, CDR2 YFSETQ. The CDR3 spans 17 residues. V gave up 7 bases and J gave up 1 base, with 20 bases separating them. CDR3 residues: CASGHKTGTQNTGELFF. In nucleotides, the CDR3 is TGCGCCAGCGGACATAAAACCGGGACACAGAACACCGGGGAGCTGTTTTTT.

As for this clone: A read error may produce the germline difference seen at one junction end. CDR3 in DNA: TGTGCCAGCAGCTTGGTGGGGGGGACAGGGCGCGATTTT. Translated, it gives CASSLVGGTGRDF. The chain joins TRBV5-4 to TRBJ2-3; TRBD1 aligns across 9 bases. This CDR3 comprises 13 residues. The V gene's germline CDR1 is SGHNT and CDR2 YYREEE (reference sequence). Looking up the rest from reference TRBV5-4 and TRBJ2-3 gives the full variable domain: ETGVTQSPTHLIKTRGQQVTLRCSSQSGHNTVSWYQQALGQGPQFIFQYYREEENGRGNFPPRFSGLQFPNYSSELNVNALELDDSALYLCASSLVGGTGRDFGPGTRLTVL.

The chain recombines TRBV30 with TRBJ2-2; tentative D call: TRBD2 (6 bases). The CDR3 length is 13 residues. V gave up 1 base and J gave up 8 bases, with 11 bases separating them. CDR1 and CDR2 from the germline V gene are GTSNPN and SVGIG (reference sequence). The CDR3 DNA follows: TGTGCCTGGAGTGGGGCCGCGGGGGGGGAGCTGTTTTTT. Translation gives CAWSGAAGGELFF.

The chain is built from TRBV19 and TRBJ2-1; 14 bases line up with TRBD2. In germline, CDR1 is LNHDA, CDR2 SQIVND (reference sequence). The CDR3 runs to 18 residues. Losses at the gene ends were 2 bases for V and 6 bases for J; bases not matched to a gene: 9. CDR3 region: CASSIRLAGGLRGNEQFF. DNA of the CDR3: TGTGCCAGTAGTATAAGACTAGCGGGGGGGCTAAGGGGCAATGAGCAGTTCTTC.

The chain joins TRBV4-1 to TRBJ2-1; maybe TRBD2 (6 bases). CDR1 and CDR2 (germline): MGHRA, YSYEKL. V was shortened by 1 base and J by 0 bases, with 10 bases between the two germline ends. The CDR3 runs 16 residues. The CDR3 bases are TGCGCCAGCAGCCAAGGGGGAGGAAGCTCCTACAATGAGCAGTTCTTC. Translated: CASSQGGGSSYNEQFF.

The rearrangement joins TRBV19 to TRBJ1-2; TRBD1 agrees at 7 bases. This CDR3 is 14 amino acids long. V lost 9 bases and J lost 1; bases outside the gene matches: 8. The germline gives CDR1 LNHDA, CDR2 SQIVND (reference sequence). CDR3 sequence: CASDKTGLNYGYTF. In DNA form, the CDR3 reads TGTGCCAGCGATAAGACAGGGCTTAACTATGGCTACACCTTC. Combining the CDR3 with reference TRBV19 and TRBJ1-2 gives the whole variable domain DGGITQSPKYLFRKEGQNVTLSCEQNLNHDAMYWYRQDPGQGLRLIYYSQIVNDFQKGDIAEGYSVSREKKESFPLTVTSAQKNPTAFYLCASDKTGLNYGYTFGSGTRLTVV.